This T cell receptor (beta chain) stems from a study of T cell clonotyping in hematopoietic cell transplantation. The germline gives CDR1 MNHEY, CDR2 SVGAGI. Trimming pared 5 bases from V and 7 bases from J, leaving 14 bases between. This CDR3 contains 14 residues. Generated by immunoSEQ multiplex PCR, the TCRdb table keeps only in-frame clones and is missing some. The data show 1,500 to 2,000 clones, around four fifths seen once. Samples: about 28 days before transplant, then days 30, 100 and 180 after. General study findings and limits: Broader posttransplant TCR repertoire diversity was predicted by graft donor and pretransplant recipient Inverse Simpson Index values. After transplant, recipient diversity fell while pathologically expanded clonotypes grew through day 180.

Details on this clone: The antigen is undetermined.

This receptor was identified in a male patient aged 55 to 69 who had an allogeneic stem cell transplant, so the T cells may come from the graft donor. Some clones in this sample may be carry-over from other donors' samples. The chain uses TRBV6-5 and TRBJ1-4; D is ambiguous. Sequenced here: PBMCs, sampled 30 days after allogeneic stem cell transplant. Written as DNA, the CDR3 is TGTGCCAGCAGTCCCCCCGGGGTAGTTGAAAAACTGTTTTTT. It translates to CASSPPGVVEKLFF.